These 27 T cell receptor beta chains share one sample of origin, sequenced in a study of tumour-infiltrating T cells in Burkitt lymphoma. This table comes from immunoSEQ multiplex PCR, and its TCRdb copy is limited to in-frame clones, with some not included. This table has around 50,000 clones, 30% to 40% appearing once. Sequenced input: tumor tissue. Receptor source: a human donor with Burkitt lymphoma.

The V call is TRBV18, the J call TRBJ2-3; the D gene is possibly TRBD1 (6 bases). Germline V gives CDR1 KGHSH, CDR2 LQKENI. Trimming took off 9 bases at V and 1 base at J, with 8 bases between the two ends. The CDR3 consists of 12 residues. The CDR3 nucleotides read TGTGCCAGTAGGACAGGCACAGATACGCAGTATTTT. The encoded protein is CASRTGTDTQYF.

The gene calls are TRBV4-1 and TRBJ2-1, with TRBD1 as a possible D gene (6 bases). The V gene lost 1 base and the J gene lost 7 bases, with 17 bases spanning the gap. This CDR3 comprises 16 residues. CDR1 MGHRA and CDR2 YSYEKL come from the germline V gene. The CDR3 DNA is TGCGCCAGCAGCCAAGCCTACACCTCGGACAGAAATGAGCAGTTCTTC. It is translated as CASSQAYTSDRNEQFF.

The rearrangement links TRBV5-1 to TRBJ1-4; D ambiguous. Germline CDR1 and CDR2: SGHRS and YFSETQ. This CDR3 contains 16 residues. Trimming removed 4 bases at V and 1 base at J, with 14 bases between. The CDR3 DNA reads as TGCGCCAGCAGCCCAGATTCGGGCGTAACTAATGAAAAACTGTTTTTT. Protein: CASSPDSGVTNEKLFF. Together with reference TRBV5-1 and TRBJ1-4, the CDR3 gives the full variable domain: KAGVTQTPRYLIKTRGQQVTLSCSPISGHRSVSWYQQTPGQGLQFLFEYFSETQRNKGNFPGRFSGRQFSNSRSEMNVSTLELGDSALYLCASSPDSGVTNEKLFFGSGTQLSVL.

The V call is TRBV29-1, the J call TRBJ2-7, with D perhaps TRBD1 (6 bases). CDR3 length equals 13 residues. Trimming took off 4 bases at V and 0 bases at J, with 10 bases between the two ends. The V gene's germline CDR1 is SQVTM and CDR2 ANQGSEA. CDR3 sequence: CSVGTDPSYEQYF. The CDR3 DNA follows: TGCAGCGTTGGGACAGACCCCTCCTACGAGCAGTACTTC.

J is TRBJ1-4 and V is TRBV4-1; the match to TRBD1 covers 7 bases. With 0 bases clipped from V and 12 bases from J, the junction kept 13 bases outside the gene matches. This CDR3 has 16 residues. CDR1 is MGHRA, CDR2 YSYEKL, per germline. The CDR3 sequence is CASSQDPPDRSGELFF. CDR3 bases: TGCGCCAGCAGCCAAGACCCCCCGGACAGGTCGGGGGAACTGTTTTTT.

The chain has TRBV27 and TRBJ2-7; tentatively, D is TRBD2 (6 bases). V was cut by 2 bases and J by 6 bases, with 14 bases left in between. This CDR3 contains 14 residues. Germline-derived CDR1 and CDR2 are MNHEY and SMNVEV (reference sequence). CDR3 in DNA: TGTGCCAGCAGTTTAAGGAGGGAGGCGGGCGAGCAGTACTTC. Translated, it gives CASSLRREAGEQYF.

The chain is built from TRBV29-1 and TRBJ2-1; D uncertain. The germline V gene has CDR1 SQVTM and CDR2 ANQGSEA. Between the trimmed V and J ends, which lost 8 bases and 9 bases, there was a span of 11 bases. The CDR3 length is 10 residues. The CDR3 sequence is CSYWLREQFF. In DNA, the CDR3 is TGCAGCTACTGGCTTCGTGAGCAGTTCTTC.

This chain links TRBV7-3 with TRBJ2-3; unclear D gene. V dropped 0 bases and J dropped 6 bases, with 13 bases sitting between them. Germline V gives CDR1 SGHTA, CDR2 FQGTGA. The CDR3 totals 15 residues. The CDR3 nucleotides read TGTGCCAGCAGCTTAACAGGATTTTTTATGGATACGCAGTATTTT. Residues: CASSLTGFFMDTQYF.

This clone was seen only once. This chain connects TRBV5-1 to TRBJ2-6; TRBD2 might be the D (6 bases). Looked up from germline, CDR1 is SGHRS and CDR2 is YFSETQ. The V and J ends lost 8 bases and 2 bases respectively, with 11 bases between them. The CDR3 is 14 amino acids. The CDR3 nucleotides are TGCGCCAGTCACGGCGGGACTGGGGCCAACGTCCTGACTTTC. Its protein is CASHGGTGANVLTF.

The chain employs TRBV5-1 and TRBJ2-1; the match to TRBD2 covers 10 bases. CDR3 size: 17 residues. CDR1 and CDR2 (germline): SGHRS, YFSETQ. V was clipped by 0 bases and J by 3 bases; unmatched bases: 6. The CDR3 loop reads CASSLAPSGGVYNEQFF. The CDR3, as DNA: TGCGCCAGCAGCTTGGCCCCTAGCGGGGGAGTCTACAATGAGCAGTTCTTC.

This clone appeared a few times. The V gene is TRBV6-1, the J gene TRBJ2-3, with TRBD2 identical over 14 bases. Germline loops: CDR1 MNHNS, CDR2 SASEGT. CDR3 size: 14 residues. J gave up 8 bases and V 10 bases, and 8 bases lay outside the gene matches. CDR3 bases: TGTGCCACCTCGACTAGCGGGGGGGCGGGTACGCAGTATTTT. Its translation is CATSTSGGAGTQYF.

V is TRBV5-5 and J is TRBJ2-7, with no clear D. V was trimmed by 4 bases and J by 2 bases, leaving 16 bases between them. This CDR3 is built from 15 residues. Germline V gene data show CDR1 as SGHKS and CDR2 as YYEKEE (reference sequence). CDR3: CASSPILDGTYEQYF. For the CDR3, the DNA is TGTGCCAGCAGCCCCATTCTCGATGGGACCTACGAGCAGTACTTC. The full variable domain, with the rest looked up from reference TRBV5-5 and TRBJ2-7, is DAGVTQSPTHLIKTRGQQVTLRCSPISGHKSVSWYQQVLGQGPQFIFQYYEKEERGRGNFPDRFSARQFPNYSSELNVNALLLGDSALYLCASSPILDGTYEQYFGPGTRLTVT.

This sequence joins TRBV20-1 and TRBJ2-1, with D perhaps matching TRBD2 (6 bases). The V gene lost 5 bases and the J gene lost 10 bases, with 12 bases spanning the gap. CDR3 length equals 11 residues. Germline CDR1 is DFQATT and CDR2 is SNEGSKA (reference sequence). The CDR3 sequence is CSAGRGLEQFF. The CDR3 DNA reads TGCAGTGCTGGGCGGGGCTTAGAGCAGTTCTTC.

This clone was seen more than once but under ten times. The chain joins TRBV4-2 to TRBJ1-4; no clear D gene. From germline, CDR1 is LGHNA and CDR2 YNFKEQ. The CDR3 is 13 amino acids. The V and J ends lost 4 bases and 4 bases respectively, with 7 bases between them. Written as DNA, the CDR3 is TGTGCCAGCAGCCCTGGGTTTAATGAAAAACTGTTTTTT. This codes for CASSPGFNEKLFF.

The sample holds a few counts of this clone. The J gene is TRBJ1-3, the V gene TRBV5-6, with D perhaps TRBD1 (5 bases). Germline V CDR1 and CDR2: SGHDT, YYEEEE. This CDR3 has 14 amino acids. V was cut by 4 bases and J by 8 bases, with 16 bases left in between. In DNA, the CDR3 is TGTGCCAGCAGCGCCCCAAAGGGAGGGGACACCATATATTTT. Translated: CASSAPKGGDTIYF.

The chain combines TRBV7-6 with TRBJ2-5; no firm D call. CDR1 is SGHVS and CDR2 is FNYEAQ in the germline V gene. This CDR3 is 11 amino acids long. Trimming pared 5 bases from V and 7 bases from J, leaving 8 bases between. In DNA, the CDR3 is TGTGCCAGCAGCCAGGCAAGGACCCAGTACTTC. Translating gives CASSQARTQYF.

This chain joins TRBV4-1 and TRBJ1-4; unclear D gene. Between the trimmed V and J ends, which lost 0 bases and 10 bases, there was a span of 6 bases. The CDR3 covers 12 residues. Per the germline V gene, CDR1 is MGHRA and CDR2 is YSYEKL. The CDR3 loop is CASSQDYGKLFF. CDR3 nucleotide sequence: TGCGCCAGCAGCCAAGATTACGGAAAACTGTTTTTT.

The chain couples TRBV29-1 to TRBJ2-4; possible D gene TRBD1, 6 bases. Deletions cut 7 bases from V and 3 bases from J, with 13 bases between. The CDR3 runs 13 residues. CDR1 and CDR2 (germline): SQVTM, ANQGSEA. The CDR3 loop reads CSGHDRIKNIQYF. The CDR3 coding sequence is TGCAGCGGGCACGACAGGATCAAAAACATTCAGTACTTC.

The chain carries TRBV5-1 and TRBJ1-4; maybe TRBD1 (6 bases). Trimming stripped 5 bases from V and 7 bases from J, with 18 bases between. This CDR3 has 15 residues. Looked up from germline, CDR1 is SGHRS and CDR2 is YFSETQ. The CDR3 nucleotides read TGCGCCAGCAGATTAACAGGGAGTGTTGGTGAAAAACTGTTTTTT. It encodes CASRLTGSVGEKLFF. Together with reference TRBV5-1 and TRBJ1-4, the CDR3 gives the full variable domain: KAGVTQTPRYLIKTRGQQVTLSCSPISGHRSVSWYQQTPGQGLQFLFEYFSETQRNKGNFPGRFSGRQFSNSRSEMNVSTLELGDSALYLCASRLTGSVGEKLFFGSGTQLSVL.

This chain connects TRBV10-3 to TRBJ2-1, with 11 bases aligning to TRBD2. The CDR3 is made up of 14 amino acids. Germline CDR1 is ENHRY and CDR2 is SYGVKD. The V gene end was trimmed by 7 bases and the J gene end by 8 bases; junction bases not matched to a gene: 7. The CDR3 nucleotides are TGTGCCATCACCTCGGGACTAGCGGCTCATGAGCAGTTCTTC. Translated: CAITSGLAAHEQFF.

This chain joins TRBV9 and TRBJ1-1; D is perhaps TRBD1 (5 bases). Germline assignment: CDR1 SGDLS and CDR2 YYNGEE. V lost 7 bases, J lost 3 bases, and 10 bases lay in between. The CDR3 covers 12 residues. This CDR3 reads CASQGQHTEAFF. The DNA for the CDR3 is TGTGCCAGCCAAGGACAACACACTGAAGCTTTCTTT. Combining the CDR3 with reference TRBV9 and TRBJ1-1 gives the whole variable domain DSGVTQTPKHLITATGQRVTLRCSPRSGDLSVYWYQQSLDQGLQFLIQYYNGEERAKGNILERFSAQQFPDLHSELNLSSLELGDSALYFCASQGQHTEAFFGQGTRLTVV.

V gene TRBV7-9 combines with J gene TRBJ2-2; D might be TRBD2 (5 bases). Trimming took 5 bases from V and 7 from J, leaving 23 bases between them. The germline V gene encodes CDR1 SEHNR and CDR2 FQNEAQ (reference sequence). The CDR3 is made up of 17 amino acids. The CDR3 spells CASSLEGGYVIGGELFF. The CDR3 nucleotides read TGTGCCAGCAGCCTAGAGGGTGGATATGTCATTGGCGGGGAGCTGTTTTTT.

The chain combines TRBV15 with TRBJ2-1, with D perhaps assigned TRBD1 or TRBD2 (5 bases each). V lost 1 base and J 12 bases, leaving 19 bases between the germline ends. Germline lookup yields CDR1 LNHNV and CDR2 YYDKDF (reference sequence). CDR3 length equals 15 residues. The CDR3 DNA reads as TGTGCCACCAGCAGAGGGGACCCTAAGAGGTCTTCGCAGTTCTTC. It is translated as CATSRGDPKRSSQFF.

V usage is TRBV5-6 and J usage is TRBJ1-3; no firm D call. Germline CDR1 reads SGHDT; CDR2 reads YYEEEE. Between the trimmed V and J ends, which lost 2 bases and 4 bases, there was a span of 7 bases. The CDR3 contains 13 residues. This CDR3 is CASSFSSGNTIYF. The CDR3 coding sequence is TGTGCCAGCAGCTTTAGTTCCGGAAACACCATATATTTT.

This chain links TRBV6-5 with TRBJ1-6; D is ambiguous. V lost 2 bases to trimming and J lost 10 bases, with 18 bases between them. CDR1 and CDR2 (germline): MNHEY, SVGAGI. There are 16 residues in the CDR3. In nucleotides, the CDR3 is TGTGCCAGCAGTTACCTTTCCGAGACAATGGACTCACCCCTCCACTTT. Amino acids: CASSYLSETMDSPLHF.

This clone turned up a few times. This chain links TRBV6-1 with TRBJ1-2, with D hard to call. The CDR3 spans 13 residues. V lost 6 bases and J 0 bases, leaving 8 bases between the germline ends. Germline values: CDR1 MNHNS, CDR2 SASEGT. CDR3 DNA sequence: TGTGCCAGCAGATATCTAGCTAACTATGGCTACACCTTC. Its translation: CASRYLANYGYTF.

The V call is TRBV2, the J call TRBJ1-3, with D unclear. The V gene lost 1 base and the J gene lost 4 bases, with 8 bases spanning the gap. Germline values: CDR1 SNHLY, CDR2 FYNNEI. The CDR3 extends over 14 amino acids. The CDR3 region is CASSEGPRGNTIYF. Here the CDR3 DNA reads TGTGCCAGCAGTGAAGGCCCGCGCGGAAACACCATATATTTT.